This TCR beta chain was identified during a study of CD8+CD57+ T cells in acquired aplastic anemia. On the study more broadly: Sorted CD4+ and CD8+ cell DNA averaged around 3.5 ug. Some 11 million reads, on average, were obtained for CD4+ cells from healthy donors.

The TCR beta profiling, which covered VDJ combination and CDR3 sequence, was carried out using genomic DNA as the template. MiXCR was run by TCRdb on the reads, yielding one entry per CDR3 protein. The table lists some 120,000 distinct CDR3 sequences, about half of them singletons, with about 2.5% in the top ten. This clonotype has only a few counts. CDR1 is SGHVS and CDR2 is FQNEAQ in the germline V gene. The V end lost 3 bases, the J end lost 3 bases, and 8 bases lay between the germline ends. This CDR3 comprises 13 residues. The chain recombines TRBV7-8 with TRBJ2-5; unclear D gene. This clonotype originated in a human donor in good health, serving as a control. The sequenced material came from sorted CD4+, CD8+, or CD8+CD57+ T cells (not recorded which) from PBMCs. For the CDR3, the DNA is TGTGCCAGCAGCTTTACGGTGGAAGAGACCCAGTACTTC. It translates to CASSFTVEETQYF.